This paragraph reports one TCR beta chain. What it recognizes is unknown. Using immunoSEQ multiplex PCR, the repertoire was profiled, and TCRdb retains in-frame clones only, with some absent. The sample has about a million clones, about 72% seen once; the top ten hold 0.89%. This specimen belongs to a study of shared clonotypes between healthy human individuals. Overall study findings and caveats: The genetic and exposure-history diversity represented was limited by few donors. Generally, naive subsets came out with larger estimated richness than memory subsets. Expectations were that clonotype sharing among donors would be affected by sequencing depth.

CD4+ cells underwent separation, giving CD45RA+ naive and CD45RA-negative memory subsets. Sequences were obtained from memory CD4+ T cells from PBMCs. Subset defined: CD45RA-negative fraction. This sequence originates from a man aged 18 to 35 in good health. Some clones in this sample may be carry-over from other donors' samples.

The DNA of the CDR3 is TGTGCCAGCAGCTCAGGCCGGGCGGGAATCGTAAAGACCCAGTACTTC. As protein: CASSSGRAGIVKTQYF. The rearrangement uses TRBV5-4 and TRBJ2-5; possible D gene TRBD2, 6 bases. Germline CDR1 and CDR2: SGHNT and YYREEE (reference sequence). This CDR3 spans 16 amino acids. V lost 3 bases and J lost 6, with 21 bases in between.